These 10 T cell receptor beta chains originate from one sample sequenced in a study of regulatory T cells in long-lasting Graves disease. Both iRepertoire HTBI primers and Arm-PCR of CDR3 regions were used to build the TCR beta libraries. TCRdb redid the calling of the multiplex PCR reads with MiXCR, one entry per CDR3 protein. The data show 450,000 or so distinct CDR3 sequences, 22% seen once. Time point described: persistent/refractory GD, antithyroid drugs over 5 years with positive TRAb. The TCR library was prepared using RNA isolated from PBMCs. The specimen comprised peripheral blood mononuclear cells (PBMCs), sampled when the disease was refractory, from a patient treated with antithyroid drugs. The receptor source for this set is a female donor with Graves disease.

The chain combines TRBV20-1 with TRBJ2-7; 11 nucleotides match TRBD1. CDR1 and CDR2 from the germline V gene are DFQATT and SNEGSKA (reference sequence). V lost 6 bases to trimming and J lost 5 bases; unmatched junction nucleotides: 9. The CDR3 covers 14 residues. The CDR3 sequence: CSAPGQGARNEQYF. CDR3 in DNA: TGCAGTGCCCCCGGACAGGGGGCGAGGAACGAGCAGTACTTC.

This clonotype was counted at least ten times. J is TRBJ1-1 and V is TRBV11-2; no firm D call. The CDR3 is 13 amino acids. CDR1 and CDR2 from the germline V gene are SGHAT and FQNNGV. V was pared by 3 bases and J by 3 bases, with 8 bases between. CDR3 region: CASSLQEYTEAFF. CDR3 DNA: TGTGCCAGCAGCTTGCAGGAGTACACTGAAGCTTTCTTT.

This clonotype was seen repeatedly, ten times or more. V gene TRBV2 combines with J gene TRBJ2-7; D is possibly TRBD1 (6 bases). Germline V gene data show CDR1 as SNHLY and CDR2 as FYNNEI. CDR3 length: 13 residues. Trimming took 3 bases from V and 4 from J, leaving 10 bases between them. Written as DNA, the CDR3 is TGTGCCAGCAGTGAGGGGGCAACGTACGAGCAGTACTTC. It translates to CASSEGATYEQYF.

In this sample, this clonotype turned up once. A read error may be the cause here, since a much bigger clone is one base away. The chain recombines TRBV27 with TRBJ2-7, with 8 bases lining up with TRBD1. Germline V gives CDR1 MNHEY, CDR2 SMNVEV (reference sequence). This CDR3 has 15 amino acids. The CDR3 bases are TGTGCCAGCAGTCCCGGACAGGGCCTTTCCTACGAGCAGCACTTC. It is translated as CASSPGQGLSYEQHF.

This clonotype was counted only a few times. The V call is TRBV20-1, the J call TRBJ2-7; D could derive from TRBD1 or TRBD2 (6 bases each). V was cut by 0 bases and J by 3 bases, with 15 bases left in between. CDR1 is DFQATT, CDR2 SNEGSKA, per germline (reference sequence). The CDR3 sequence is 15 residues long. In DNA form, the CDR3 reads TGCAGTGCTAGAGATTCGGGGGCACGACGCTACGAGCAGTACTTC. Its translation: CSARDSGARRYEQYF.

The chain has TRBV11-3 and TRBJ1-3; TRBD1 agrees at 8 bases. The ends lost 4 bases at V and 4 bases at J; junction bases unmatched: 6. The CDR3 extends over 15 amino acids. The germline CDR1 and CDR2 sequences are SGHNT and YENEEA. This CDR3 reads CASSSSGTGGNTIYF. The DNA for the CDR3 is TGTGCCAGCAGCTCGTCCGGGACAGGAGGAAACACCATATATTTT.

This clonotype was counted ten times or more. This chain joins TRBV6-1 and TRBJ1-2; D is unresolved. The CDR3 is 11 amino acids. Trimming took off 5 bases at V and 3 bases at J, with 4 bases between the two ends. Germline V gene data show CDR1 as MNHNS and CDR2 as SASEGT. The CDR3 sequence: CASSMDYGYTF. DNA for the CDR3: TGTGCCAGCAGTATGGACTATGGCTACACCTTC.

This clonotype was observed a few times. The chain has TRBV2 and TRBJ1-5; D gene ambiguous. CDR3 length: 14 amino acids. Germline V gene data show CDR1 as SNHLY and CDR2 as FYNNEI. Trimming pared 2 bases from V and 0 bases from J, leaving 5 bases between. In DNA, the CDR3 is TGTGCCAGCAGTGAAACGAATAGCAATCAGCCCCAGCATTTT. Translation gives CASSETNSNQPQHF.

V gene TRBV7-6 combines with J gene TRBJ1-3, with D maybe TRBD1 (5 bases). The germline V gene has CDR1 SGHVS and CDR2 FNYEAQ. The CDR3 length is 16 residues. V was shortened by 2 bases and J by 7 bases, with 18 bases between the two germline ends. This CDR3 reads CASSLPAGLLVNTIYF. The CDR3, as DNA: TGTGCCAGCAGCTTACCGGCAGGGTTACTTGTGAACACCATATATTTT.

This clonotype was counted only a few times. The rearrangement uses TRBV20-1 and TRBJ2-2; D is perhaps TRBD2 (5 bases). V lost 3 bases and J lost 8, with 7 bases in between. CDR1 DFQATT and CDR2 SNEGSKA come from the germline V gene (reference sequence). The CDR3 extends over 11 amino acids. The DNA for the CDR3 is TGCAGTGCTAGGACGGGGGGGGAGCTGTTTTTT. Translated: CSARTGGELFF.